The 2 T cell receptor beta chains below were found in one sample sequenced in a study of technical replicates of blood from several donors listed by TCRdb under 2017. The library was prepared using the immunoSEQ multiplex PCR assay. The source is immuneACCESS, and TCRdb retained only in-frame sequences with V and J called. Part of the clones is not carried over; for the studies checked, unresolved V genes explain less than half of this, and the remainder is unexplained. In all, the sample holds more than 90,000 clones, and more than 90% of those were seen once. The ten largest clonotypes hold 0.22% of the sample. Sequencing was carried out using T cells isolated from PBMCs. The origin of the receptors is a human donor in good health.

The chain combines TRBV5-1 with TRBJ1-2; 7 bases line up with TRBD1. Germline lookup yields CDR1 SGHRS and CDR2 YFSETQ. V lost 3 bases, J lost 5 bases, and 7 bases stayed unmatched. The CDR3 has 14 residues. The CDR3 DNA is TGCGCCAGCAGCTCATCCGGGACAGAGTATGGCTACACCTTC. Residues: CASSSSGTEYGYTF.

The V call is TRBV5-1, the J call TRBJ1-2, with D tentatively TRBD1 (6 bases). This CDR3 is 15 amino acids long. Germline lookup yields CDR1 SGHRS and CDR2 YFSETQ. V dropped 3 bases and J dropped 8 bases, with 20 bases sitting between them. This chain's CDR3 is CASSSTTGLLGGYTF. CDR3 in DNA: TGCGCCAGCAGCTCGACGACAGGACTTCTTGGCGGCTACACCTTC.